This T cell receptor (beta chain) was identified during a study of response to subunit inactivated influenza vaccine. Overall study findings and caveats: Authors suggested each seasonal flu vaccination may recruit only limited numbers of new T cells.

Germline V lookup: CDR1 SGHRS, CDR2 YFSETQ. This CDR3 comprises 14 residues. V lost 7 bases and J 7 bases, leaving 21 bases between the germline ends. In TCRdb, the RT-PCR reads were re-called with MiXCR into one record per CDR3 protein. This table holds 610,000 or so distinct CDR3 sequences, approximately 14% found once. A single count supports this clonotype. Its specificity is not known. The TCR originated in a man in his forties or fifties who received an inactivated influenza vaccine. The material sequenced was PBMCs from blood, taken about 13 days after vaccination. The rearrangement uses TRBV5-1 and TRBJ2-7; D is undetermined. As DNA, the CDR3 is TGCGCCAGCGTGTCCGGCGATACCCTGGGGGAGCAGTACTTC. Protein product: CASVSGDTLGEQYF. The full variable domain, rest sourced from reference TRBV5-1 and TRBJ2-7, is KAGVTQTPRYLIKTRGQQVTLSCSPISGHRSVSWYQQTPGQGLQFLFEYFSETQRNKGNFPGRFSGRQFSNSRSEMNVSTLELGDSALYLCASVSGDTLGEQYFGPGTRLTVT.